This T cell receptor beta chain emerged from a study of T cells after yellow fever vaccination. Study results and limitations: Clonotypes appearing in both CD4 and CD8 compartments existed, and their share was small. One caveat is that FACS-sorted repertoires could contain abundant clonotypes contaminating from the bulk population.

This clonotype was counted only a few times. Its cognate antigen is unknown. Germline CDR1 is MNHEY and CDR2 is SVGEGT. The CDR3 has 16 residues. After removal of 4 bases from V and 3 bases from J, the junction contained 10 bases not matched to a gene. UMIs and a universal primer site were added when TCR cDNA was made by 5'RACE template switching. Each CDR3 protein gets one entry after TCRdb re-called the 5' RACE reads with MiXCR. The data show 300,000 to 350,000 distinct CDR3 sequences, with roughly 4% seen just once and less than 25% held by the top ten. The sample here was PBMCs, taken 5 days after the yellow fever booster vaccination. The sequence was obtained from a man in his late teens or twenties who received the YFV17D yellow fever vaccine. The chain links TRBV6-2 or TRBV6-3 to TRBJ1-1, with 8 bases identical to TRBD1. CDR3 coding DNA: TGTGCCAGCAGTTTCCCGACAGGGGCAATCCACACTGAAGCTTTCTTT. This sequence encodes CASSFPTGAIHTEAFF.